This T cell receptor beta chain was found in a study of early stage breast cancer tumors. Findings of the study overall: In about 90% of the 16 patients, blood comparison separated tumor from normal breast.

The method was immunoSEQ multiplex PCR; TCRdb's version includes in-frame clones alone and lacks a portion of them. The sample holds about 72,000 clones; approximately 79% are singletons and the top ten take under 4%. About this clone: What it recognizes is unknown.

This CDR3 contains 11 residues. V was pared by 6 bases and J by 10 bases, with 12 bases between. Germline lookup yields CDR1 MDHEN and CDR2 SYDVKM. Input material: blood. The chain links TRBV28 to TRBJ1-1, with a possible D match to TRBD1 (5 bases). This receptor was obtained from a person aged 55 to 75 with breast cancer. The CDR3 DNA reads TGTGCCAGCAGAGACGGGGGGTTAGCTTTCTTT. Its protein is CASRDGGLAFF.